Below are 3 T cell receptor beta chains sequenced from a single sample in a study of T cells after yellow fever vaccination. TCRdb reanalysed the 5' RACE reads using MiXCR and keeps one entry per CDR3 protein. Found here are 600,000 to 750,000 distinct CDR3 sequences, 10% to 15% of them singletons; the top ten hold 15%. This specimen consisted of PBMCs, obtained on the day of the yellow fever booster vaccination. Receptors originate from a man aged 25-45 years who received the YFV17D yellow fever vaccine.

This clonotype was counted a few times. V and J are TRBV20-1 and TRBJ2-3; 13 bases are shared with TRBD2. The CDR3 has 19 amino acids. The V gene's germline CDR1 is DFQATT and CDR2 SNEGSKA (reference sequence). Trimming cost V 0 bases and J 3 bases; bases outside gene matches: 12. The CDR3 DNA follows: TGCAGTGCTAGAGACTTCAGACTAGCGGGAGGTCCCGGTACAGATACGCAGTATTTT. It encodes CSARDFRLAGGPGTDTQYF.

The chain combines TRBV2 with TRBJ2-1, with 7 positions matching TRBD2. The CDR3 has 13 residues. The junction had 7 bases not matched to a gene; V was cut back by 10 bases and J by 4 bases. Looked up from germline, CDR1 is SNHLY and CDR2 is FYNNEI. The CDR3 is CATSGMGYNEQFF. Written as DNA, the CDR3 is TGTGCCACCAGCGGGATGGGGTACAATGAGCAGTTCTTC.

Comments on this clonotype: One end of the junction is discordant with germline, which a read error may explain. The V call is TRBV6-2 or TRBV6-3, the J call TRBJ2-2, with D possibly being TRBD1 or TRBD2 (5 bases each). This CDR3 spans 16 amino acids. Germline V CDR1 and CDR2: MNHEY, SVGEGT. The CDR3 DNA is TGTTCCAGCAGTTACTGGGCAGGGAGCGGCGCCGGGGAGCTGTTTTTT. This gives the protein CSSSYWAGSGAGELFF.